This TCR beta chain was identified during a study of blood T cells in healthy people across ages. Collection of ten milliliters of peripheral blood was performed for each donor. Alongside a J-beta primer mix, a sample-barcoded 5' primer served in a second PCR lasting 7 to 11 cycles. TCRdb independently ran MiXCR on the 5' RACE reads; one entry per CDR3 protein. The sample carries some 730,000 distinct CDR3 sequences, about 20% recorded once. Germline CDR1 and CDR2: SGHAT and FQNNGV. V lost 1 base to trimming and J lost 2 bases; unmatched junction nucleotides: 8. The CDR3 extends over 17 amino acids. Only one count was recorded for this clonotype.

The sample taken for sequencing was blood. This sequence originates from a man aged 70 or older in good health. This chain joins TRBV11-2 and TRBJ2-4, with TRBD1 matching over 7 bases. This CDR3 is CASSLVGQTGTKNIQYF. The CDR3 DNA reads TGTGCCAGCAGCTTAGTCGGACAGACAGGGACCAAAAACATTCAGTACTTC.